Below are 5 T cell receptor beta chains sequenced from a single sample in a study of blood T cell repertoires in COVID-19. Produced via immunoSEQ multiplex PCR; TCRdb's table is partial and in-frame only. This sample has 160,000 or so clones, with 80% found just once. Material for sequencing was peripheral blood. All receptors come from a man aged 70 or older with active or convalescent COVID-19.

This sequence joins TRBV5-1 and TRBJ2-3; 11 bases are shared with TRBD2. The germline V gene has CDR1 SGHRS and CDR2 YFSETQ. After removal of 3 bases from V and 1 base from J, the junction contained 4 bases not matched to a gene. CDR3 length: 16 residues. The CDR3 reads CASSSSTSGGTDTQYF. The CDR3 DNA is TGCGCCAGCAGCTCCTCGACTAGCGGGGGCACAGATACGCAGTATTTT.

This clone appeared a single time. V and J are TRBV10-3 and TRBJ2-1; TRBD2 might be the D (5 bases). Trimming took 5 bases from V and 2 from J, leaving 13 bases between them. CDR1 ENHRY and CDR2 SYGVKD come from the germline V gene. CDR3 length: 15 residues. Written as DNA, the CDR3 is TGTGCCATCAGTCTCGAGGGTTCCCCCTACAATGAGCAGTTCTTC. Its protein is CAISLEGSPYNEQFF.

This chain links TRBV6-6 with TRBJ2-1; 9 bases line up with TRBD2. The germline CDR1 and CDR2 sequences are MNHNY and SVGAGI (reference sequence). V lost 7 bases to trimming and J lost 10 bases; unmatched junction nucleotides: 17. This CDR3 has 16 residues. In nucleotides, the CDR3 is TGTGCCAGCAACGTACGGGCGCTAGCGGGAAGCAACGAGCAGTTCTTC. Protein sequence: CASNVRALAGSNEQFF.

This chain uses TRBV3-1 (or the pseudogene TRBV3-2) with TRBJ1-4, with D uncertain. CDR1 and CDR2 (germline): LGHDT, YNNKEL (reference sequence). V shed 0 bases and J shed 10 bases, with 9 bases lying between them. This CDR3 region has 13 residues. The CDR3 DNA is TGTGCCAGCAGCCAAGAGACTACCGGAAAACTGTTTTTT. This translates into CASSQETTGKLFF.

V usage is TRBV5-4 and J usage is TRBJ2-7; TRBD2 matches at 7 bases. This CDR3 comprises 15 residues. The trim removed 1 base at V and 2 bases at J, leaving 6 bases unmatched. CDR1 and CDR2 from the germline V gene are SGHNT and YYREEE (reference sequence). The CDR3 DNA reads TGTGCCAGCAGCTTGAAGGCGGGGGACCCCTACGAGCAGTACTTC. Encoded protein: CASSLKAGDPYEQYF.